This T cell receptor (beta chain) was documented in a study of blood T cell repertoires in COVID-19. The data were produced by immunoSEQ multiplex PCR, yet TCRdb's version contains in-frame clones alone and is incomplete. The repertoire holds under 100,000 clones, with approximately 80% as singletons. The receptor comes from a woman in her forties with active or convalescent COVID-19. The sample was peripheral blood.

Written as DNA, the CDR3 is TGTGCCAGTAGCGGGGTAGTGGTCGCAGGTGGCTACACCTTC. Encoded protein: CASSGVVVAGGYTF. V gene TRBV19 combines with J gene TRBJ1-2; no firm D call. Germline CDR1 LNHDA, CDR2 SQIVND (reference sequence). There are 14 residues in the CDR3. The V end was cut by 6 bases, the J end by 7 bases, with 18 bases between.